These 25 T cell receptor beta chains came from one sample sequenced in a study of blood T cell repertoires in COVID-19. TCRdb's table, derived via immunoSEQ multiplex PCR, lists solely in-frame clones and lacks some. This sample has tens of thousands of clones, with about 84% found just once. Sequenced: peripheral blood. The receptors come from an elderly man with active or convalescent COVID-19.

The rearrangement uses TRBV12-5 and TRBJ1-6, with TRBD1 matching 8 bases. CDR1 and CDR2 (germline): LGHNT, FRNRAP. Trimming cost V 0 bases and J 7 bases; bases outside gene matches: 14. This CDR3 comprises 19 residues. CDR3 amino acids: CASGLVLPLTRDRNSPLHF. CDR3 nucleotides: TGTGCTAGTGGTTTGGTACTCCCGCTGACCCGGGACAGGAATTCACCCCTCCACTTT.

The gene calls are TRBV4-1 and TRBJ2-7, with 7 bases lining up with TRBD1. V lost 4 bases, J lost 2 bases, and 2 bases stayed unmatched. The CDR3 totals 13 residues. The V gene's germline CDR1 is MGHRA and CDR2 YSYEKL. CDR3 residues: CASSRDRAYEQYF. CDR3 sequence (DNA): TGCGCCAGCAGCCGGGACAGAGCCTACGAGCAGTACTTC.

The chain carries TRBV11-3 and TRBJ2-7; the match to TRBD1 covers 9 bases. Trimming took 5 bases from V and 12 from J; bases not matched to a gene: 14. The CDR3 spans 14 residues. Per the germline V gene, CDR1 is SGHNT and CDR2 is YENEEA. As DNA, the CDR3 is TGTGCCAGCAGCCTGGGAGGGGGACAGGGATACCGGTACTTC. Its protein product is CASSLGGGQGYRYF.

This chain connects TRBV6-5 to TRBJ1-5; TRBD1 agrees at 9 bases. The germline V gene encodes CDR1 MNHEY and CDR2 SVGAGI. With 7 bases clipped from V and 0 bases from J, the junction kept 4 bases outside the gene matches. The CDR3 has 15 amino acids. Here the CDR3 DNA reads TGTGCCAGCACTTGGACAGGGGATAGCAATCAGCCCCAGCATTTT. It is translated as CASTWTGDSNQPQHF.

V and J are TRBV5-8 and TRBJ1-6, with D possibly being TRBD1 (5 bases). Trimming removed 3 bases at V and 11 bases at J, with 9 bases between. Germline CDR1 is SGHTS and CDR2 is YDEGEE. The length of the CDR3 is 12 residues. CDR3 loop: CASSSPRAPLHF. CDR3 in DNA: TGTGCCAGCAGCTCACCCAGGGCACCCCTCCACTTT.

CDR3 in amino acids: CASSSGTPGEQFF. In nucleotides, the CDR3 is TGTGCCAGCAGCTCCGGGACTCCCGGTGAGCAGTTCTTC. This chain joins TRBV7-9 and TRBJ2-1; D might be TRBD2 (6 bases). The CDR3 has 13 residues. V was trimmed by 4 bases and J by 9 bases, leaving 13 bases between them. Germline V gene lookup returns CDR1 SEHNR and CDR2 FQNEAQ (reference sequence).

This clone was counted once. CDR3 protein: CASSSGPRGLHF. CDR3 bases: TGTGCCAGCAGCTCTGGACCTCGGGGCCTCCACTTT. The chain combines TRBV12-3 or TRBV12-4 with TRBJ1-6; D remains ambiguous. The V gene lost 6 bases and the J gene lost 15 bases, with 15 bases spanning the gap. The CDR3 consists of 12 residues.

V is TRBV7-2 and J is TRBJ2-6, with no clear D. V was cut by 5 bases and J by 0 bases, with 20 bases left in between. The CDR3 length is 19 residues. CDR1 and CDR2 (germline): SGHTA, FQGNSA. As DNA, the CDR3 is TGTGCCAGCAGCCCTCGCCGGATGCGGAGAATCTCTGGGGCCAACGTCCTGACTTTC. Translating it yields CASSPRRMRRISGANVLTF. The variable domain in full, with the rest retrieved from reference TRBV7-2 and TRBJ2-6, is GAGVSQSPSNKVTEKGKDVELRCDPISGHTALYWYRQSLGQGLEFLIYFQGNSAPDKSGLPSDRFSAERTGGSVSTLTIQRTQQEDSAVYLCASSPRRMRRISGANVLTFGAGSRLTVL.

The chain joins TRBV7-9 to TRBJ1-3; unclear D gene. CDR1 SEHNR and CDR2 FQNEAQ come from the germline V gene (reference sequence). Trimming removed 1 base from V and 2 bases from J, with 12 bases in between. There are 16 residues in the CDR3. The CDR3 is CASSLERRGAGNTIYF. CDR3 DNA sequence: TGTGCCAGCAGCTTAGAGCGCCGGGGAGCTGGAAACACCATATATTTT.

The genes are TRBV19 and TRBJ1-2; D gene unclear. The CDR3 covers 15 residues. CDR1 and CDR2 (germline): LNHDA, SQIVND (reference sequence). Trimming took 7 bases from V and 4 from J, leaving 19 bases between them. The CDR3 reads CASMRVDDLGYGYTF. CDR3 nucleotide sequence: TGTGCCAGTATGCGGGTTGACGACCTGGGCTATGGCTACACCTTC.

V gene TRBV2 combines with J gene TRBJ1-5; D unresolved. Trimming took 4 bases from V and 3 from J, leaving 16 bases between them. CDR1 is SNHLY and CDR2 is FYNNEI in the germline V gene. There are 16 residues in the CDR3. Here the CDR3 DNA reads TGTGCCAGCAGTGCGAGCCCGTCCATTAACAATCAGCCCCAGCATTTT. This encodes CASSASPSINNQPQHF.

The chain recombines TRBV2 with TRBJ1-1, with D maybe TRBD1 (5 bases). The CDR3 length is 17 residues. Trimming removed 6 bases at V and 0 bases at J, with 20 bases between. In germline, CDR1 is SNHLY, CDR2 FYNNEI. In DNA, the CDR3 is TGTGCCAGCAGCGGGAGACAGCCACACACAATGAACACTGAAGCTTTCTTT. This sequence encodes CASSGRQPHTMNTEAFF.

CDR3 DNA sequence: TGCGCCAGCCGCTCGGGGGTGGGGCACACCGGGGAGCTGTTTTTT. Protein: CASRSGVGHTGELFF. V is TRBV5-1 and J is TRBJ2-2, with D maybe TRBD2 (6 bases). Germline values: CDR1 SGHRS, CDR2 YFSETQ. Trimming stripped 7 bases from V and 3 bases from J, with 16 bases between. This CDR3 region has 15 residues.

J is TRBJ1-1 and V is TRBV10-3, with 10 bases that match TRBD1. Germline lookup yields CDR1 ENHRY and CDR2 SYGVKD. Unmatched junction bases numbered 7, after V lost 10 bases and J lost 5 bases. CDR3 length: 13 amino acids. In nucleotides, the CDR3 is TGTGCCACAGAGACAGGGGGCAGGACTGAAGCTTTCTTT. It specifies CATETGGRTEAFF.

The chain uses TRBV19 and TRBJ1-5; D unresolved. From germline, CDR1 is LNHDA and CDR2 SQIVND (reference sequence). This CDR3 contains 15 residues. Trimming took 3 bases from V and 3 from J, leaving 12 bases between them. The CDR3 DNA follows: TGTGCCAGTAGTATCGGGAGGTGGGTCAATCAGCCCCAGCATTTT. Translation gives CASSIGRWVNQPQHF.

This clone came up many times. The chain combines TRBV7-2 with TRBJ1-5; D call uncertain. This CDR3 is 14 amino acids long. Germline V gives CDR1 SGHTA, CDR2 FQGNSA. V gave up 1 base and J gave up 3 bases, with 7 bases separating them. The CDR3 DNA sequence: TGTGCCAGCAGCTTAGTCGGGTCCAATCAGCCCCAGCATTTT. The encoded protein is CASSLVGSNQPQHF.

This chain connects TRBV5-3 to TRBJ1-5, with D uncertain. TRBV5-3 is treated as an ORF (open reading frame) with a function not yet certain. V was pared by 0 bases and J by 3 bases, with 7 bases between. This CDR3 spans 14 amino acids. CDR3 loop: CARSLGQNNQPQHF. Here the CDR3 DNA reads TGTGCCAGAAGCTTGGGGCAAAACAATCAGCCCCAGCATTTT.

This clone came up once. The V and J genes are TRBV28 and TRBJ1-1; D is unclear. Germline values: CDR1 MDHEN, CDR2 SYDVKM. This CDR3 has 11 residues. Trimming stripped 3 bases from V and 6 bases from J, with 5 bases between. The CDR3 sequence: CASSFAAEAFF. The CDR3 DNA reads as TGTGCCAGCAGTTTTGCGGCTGAAGCTTTCTTT. Complete variable domain (other parts from reference TRBV28 and TRBJ1-1): DVKVTQSSRYLVKRTGEKVFLECVQDMDHENMFWYRQDPGLGLRLIYFSYDVKMKEKGDIPEGYSVSREKKERFSLILESASTNQTSMYLCASSFAAEAFFGQGTRLTVV.

This clone was observed a single time. The chain carries TRBV28 and TRBJ1-4; TRBD1 aligns across 9 bases. The CDR3 length is 17 residues. V lost 5 bases, J lost 4 bases, and 11 bases stayed unmatched. Germline assignment: CDR1 MDHEN and CDR2 SYDVKM. The CDR3 region is CASSPPGQGGDNEKLFF. The CDR3 DNA sequence: TGTGCCAGCAGTCCTCCGGGACAGGGAGGGGATAATGAAAAACTGTTTTTT.

This clone was observed many times. The chain couples TRBV4-1 to TRBJ1-4; 9 bases fit TRBD1. Germline CDR1 and CDR2: MGHRA and YSYEKL. The CDR3 sequence is 16 residues long. The V segment lost 5 bases and the J segment 5 bases; nucleotides outside the gene matches: 9. This CDR3 is CASSRMEGTGNEKLFF. In DNA, the CDR3 is TGCGCCAGCAGCAGAATGGAAGGGACAGGGAATGAAAAACTGTTTTTT.

The V gene is TRBV19, the J gene TRBJ1-5; 10 bases match TRBD1. Unmatched junction bases numbered 8, after V lost 2 bases and J lost 7 bases. The CDR3 extends over 16 amino acids. Germline CDR1 reads LNHDA; CDR2 reads SQIVND (reference sequence). CDR3 bases: TGTGCCAGTAGTATAAGCGGCTGGACAGGGGGGCAGCCCCAGCATTTT. Protein sequence: CASSISGWTGGQPQHF.

In its sample, this clone was seen once. The CDR3 loop is CASSKGQGLYEQYF. The CDR3 DNA reads TGTGCCAGTAGTAAGGGACAGGGGTTATACGAGCAGTACTTC. V and J are TRBV19 and TRBJ2-7; TRBD1 matches 10 bases. The junction had 4 bases not matched to a gene; V was cut back by 4 bases and J by 4 bases. CDR1 is LNHDA and CDR2 is SQIVND in the germline V gene (reference sequence). The CDR3 consists of 14 residues. Filled out from reference TRBV19 and TRBJ2-7, the complete variable domain reads DGGITQSPKYLFRKEGQNVTLSCEQNLNHDAMYWYRQDPGQGLRLIYYSQIVNDFQKGDIAEGYSVSREKKESFPLTVTSAQKNPTAFYLCASSKGQGLYEQYFGPGTRLTVT.

J is TRBJ2-3 and V is TRBV30; 7 positions match TRBD1. V lost 2 bases, J lost 0 bases, and 2 bases stayed unmatched. Germline-derived CDR1 and CDR2 are GTSNPN and SVGIG (reference sequence). CDR3 length: 14 amino acids. The DNA of the CDR3 is TGTGCCTGGAGTCAGACAGGGAGCACAGATACGCAGTATTTT. It yields the protein CAWSQTGSTDTQYF.

The sample holds one count of this clone. The chain carries TRBV15 and TRBJ1-5; possible D gene TRBD1, 6 bases. This CDR3 contains 18 residues. V dropped 6 bases and J dropped 1 base, with 22 bases sitting between them. From germline, CDR1 is LNHNV and CDR2 YYDKDF (reference sequence). CDR3: CATSRTVANSHSNQPQHF. DNA for the CDR3: TGTGCCACCAGTCGGACAGTTGCAAACAGTCACAGCAATCAGCCCCAGCATTTT. The complete variable domain, with remaining parts taken from reference TRBV15 and TRBJ1-5, reads DAMVIQNPRYQVTQFGKPVTLSCSQTLNHNVMYWYQQKSSQAPKLLFHYYDKDFNNEADTPDNFQSRRPNTSFCFLDIRSPGLGDTAMYLCATSRTVANSHSNQPQHFGDGTRLSIL.

This clone was counted once. The chain carries TRBV1 and TRBJ1-2; the table names TRBD1, a call not compared with the DNA. TRBV1 is annotated as a pseudogene. The CDR3 extends over 14 amino acids. DNA of the CDR3: TGCACCGCGGGACAGGGGCGGGCAAACTATGGCTACACCTTC. It yields the protein CTAGQGRANYGYTF.